This T cell receptor beta chain was captured by sequencing in a study of blood T cell repertoires in COVID-19 (dated by TCRdb to 2019 to 2021). Regarding the complete study: The collaborator samples originated in the United States, Italy and Spain and spanned the acute and convalescent phases of COVID-19. The repertoires were released in a freely available public database meant as a resource for research on the immune response to SARS-CoV-2. The samples were drawn from the first 160 participants of the ongoing ImmuneRACE study and from more than 1,000 subjects provided by 6 global collaborators. Deeply sampled blood TCRbeta repertoires from subjects exposed to, actively infected with, or recovered from COVID-19 were included in the dataset. Nearly every sample came with metadata listing a de-identified subject ID, COVID-19 status, age in years and sex. Where HLA class I and class II types were available, the types were taken from metadata supplied by the sample provider, not from assay-based typing. The material from the prospective study consisted of cDNA or gDNA derived from T cells, B-cell-depleted T cells, or PBMCs.

The immunoSEQ Assay, a bias-controlled multiplex PCR, was used to amplify TCRbeta CDR3 regions from genomic DNA. Concerning the study's data processing: The number of nucleated cells in each sample was estimated by amplification of reference gene primers within the assay. To quantify the absolute abundance of each unique TCRbeta CDR3 rearrangement, sequence reads were collapsed and filtered. For each sample, productive Simpson clonality was calculated as the square root of Simpson's diversity index across productive rearrangements. Imported from immuneACCESS, the table was reduced by TCRdb to in-frame sequences with V and J called. These copies leave out some clones; in studies compared against another copy, an unresolved V gene accounts for under half, and the cause of the remainder is not known. D and trimming were read from the DNA, whereas the V and J calls and clone size are those reported in that table. The sample table lists 200,000 to 300,000 clones, approximately 84% of them with a count of one. Roughly 4% of the sample is taken by the ten largest.

Including cysteine and phenylalanine, the CDR3 has 16 amino acids. CDR3 DNA only is kept here, 48 bases in frame from base 1. Ends trimmed: V by 4 bases, J by 5 bases; bases unmatched to a gene: 5. Per the germline V gene (reference sequence), SEHNR is the CDR1 and FQNEAQ is the CDR2. In the case of this clone: It has no known antigen specificity. No base qualities exist here, and no much larger clone lies one base off it.

The collaborating institutions used their own protocols to collect whole blood in K2EDTA tubes. Collaborator samples were shipped for TCRbeta analysis as frozen whole blood, isolated PBMCs, or DNA extracted from either sample type. The investigation overall reported the following: The quantity of clinical and demographic metadata differed by source and by participant and was supplied without curation.

The clonotype originates from a man in his fifties with acute or convalescent COVID-19. The chain employs TRBV7-9 and TRBJ1-6; TRBD1 aligns with 10 central bases. Sequencing was carried out using peripheral blood. The CDR3 region reads CASSSRTGGNNSPLHF. The base sequence is TGTGCCAGCAGCTCCCGGACAGGGGGAAATAATTCACCCCTCCACTTT.